The 23 T cell receptor beta chains below all came from one sample that was sequenced in a study of shared clonotypes between healthy human individuals. Here immunoSEQ multiplex PCR was the method, and the copy in TCRdb shows in-frame clones only, minus some. The sample carries approximately 2.5 million clones, approximately 93% recorded once. The material sequenced was naive CD4+ T cells from PBMCs. Noted subset: CD45RA+ positively selected. Every receptor here comes from a man aged 18 to 29 in good health. Some clones in this sample may be carry-over from other donors' samples.

The chain uses TRBV28 and TRBJ2-7; D is possibly TRBD2 (6 bases). Germline CDR1 reads MDHEN; CDR2 reads SYDVKM. V lost 2 bases and J lost 8, with 13 bases in between. The CDR3 spans 13 residues. The CDR3 spells CASSLVAGGKQYF. For the CDR3, the DNA is TGTGCCAGCAGTTTAGTCGCTGGGGGGAAGCAGTACTTC.

V is TRBV6-5 and J is TRBJ1-5, with 7 bases that match TRBD1. The length of the CDR3 is 16 residues. Germline values: CDR1 MNHEY, CDR2 SVGAGI. The junction had 11 bases not matched to a gene; V was cut back by 4 bases and J by 5 bases. This CDR3 reads CASSSGRTGDYQPQHF. CDR3 coding DNA: TGTGCCAGCAGTTCAGGAAGAACAGGGGATTATCAGCCCCAGCATTTT.

The V gene is TRBV28, the J gene TRBJ1-5; D is undetermined. Deletions cut 6 bases from V and 0 bases from J, with 15 bases between. Germline values: CDR1 MDHEN, CDR2 SYDVKM. The CDR3 is 16 residues long. The CDR3 DNA sequence: TGTGCCAGCAGCCCCCAATCTCTAAATAGCAATCAGCCCCAGCATTTT. Translation gives CASSPQSLNSNQPQHF.

As to this clone: Other DNA variants within this sample encode the same CDR3. This chain uses TRBV30 with TRBJ1-5; D is unresolved. Germline lookup yields CDR1 GTSNPN and CDR2 SVGIG (reference sequence). The CDR3 contains 13 residues. The V end was cut by 2 bases, the J end by 4 bases, with 9 bases between. CDR3 bases: TGTGCCTGGAGTCCCGTGGGGAATCAGCCCCAGCATTTT. Protein product: CAWSPVGNQPQHF.

The chain recombines TRBV19 with TRBJ2-6; D remains unclear. The CDR3 consists of 15 residues. Trimming left V 3 bases short and J 0 bases short, with 6 bases between. CDR1 LNHDA and CDR2 SQIVND come from the germline V gene (reference sequence). Here the CDR3 DNA reads TGTGCCAGTAGTATTTCCCACTCTGGGGCCAACGTCCTGACTTTC. Its protein is CASSISHSGANVLTF. The variable domain in full, completed from reference TRBV19 and TRBJ2-6, reads DGGITQSPKYLFRKEGQNVTLSCEQNLNHDAMYWYRQDPGQGLRLIYYSQIVNDFQKGDIAEGYSVSREKKESFPLTVTSAQKNPTAFYLCASSISHSGANVLTFGAGSRLTVL.

This clone was counted a single time. This same CDR3 is encoded by further DNA sequences in the sample. The chain joins TRBV11-3 to TRBJ2-1; 15 bases align to TRBD2. Trimming removed 5 bases from V and 2 bases from J; junction bases left unmatched: 4. Germline V gene lookup returns CDR1 SGHNT and CDR2 YENEEA. The CDR3 length is 17 residues. CDR3 protein: CASSPGLAGGPYNEQFF. The CDR3 DNA sequence: TGTGCCAGCAGCCCGGGACTAGCGGGAGGTCCCTACAATGAGCAGTTCTTC.

V usage is TRBV5-4 and J usage is TRBJ2-7; 12 bases match TRBD1. The germline CDR1 and CDR2 sequences are SGHNT and YYREEE (reference sequence). With V trimmed by 2 bases and J by 6 bases, 6 bases remained unmatched. There are 15 residues in the CDR3. The CDR3 sequence: CASSLPGQGALEQYF. CDR3 coding DNA: TGTGCCAGCAGCTTACCGGGACAGGGGGCTCTCGAGCAGTACTTC.

The chain uses TRBV2 and TRBJ1-1; D unclear. The V end was cut by 7 bases, the J end by 3 bases, with 15 bases between. The CDR3 covers 14 residues. The germline V gene has CDR1 SNHLY and CDR2 FYNNEI. The CDR3: CASTPVGVYTEAFF. In DNA, the CDR3 is TGTGCCAGCACTCCCGTCGGGGTCTACACTGAAGCTTTCTTT.

The gene calls are TRBV7-3 and TRBJ2-1; D gene ambiguous. CDR3 size: 16 residues. In germline, CDR1 is SGHTA, CDR2 FQGTGA. V lost 4 bases to trimming and J lost 8 bases, with 21 bases between them. The CDR3 is CASSSKADAAVHEQFF. CDR3 DNA: TGTGCCAGCAGCTCCAAAGCCGATGCGGCAGTCCATGAGCAGTTCTTC.

V is TRBV12-5 and J is TRBJ2-3, with 10 bases fitting TRBD2. The CDR3 totals 18 residues. Germline V CDR1 and CDR2: LGHNT, FRNRAP. Trimming at V came to 4 bases and at J to 1 base, leaving 11 bases not matched to a gene. The CDR3 coding sequence is TGTGCTAGTGGTTGGATACCTAGCGGGAGAAGGGGCACAGATACGCAGTATTTT. As protein: CASGWIPSGRRGTDTQYF.

The chain recombines TRBV5-6 with TRBJ2-5; 14 nucleotides align to TRBD2. The CDR3 is made up of 15 amino acids. Per the germline V gene, CDR1 is SGHDT and CDR2 is YYEEEE. J lost 4 bases, V lost 2 bases, and 1 base had no gene match. CDR3 amino acids: CASSFGLAGGETQYF. The CDR3 DNA reads TGTGCCAGCAGCTTCGGACTAGCGGGAGGAGAGACCCAGTACTTC.

A note on this clone: The sample contains more than one DNA sequence encoding this CDR3. V and J are TRBV7-3 and TRBJ2-1; 8 nucleotides match TRBD1. This CDR3 contains 15 residues. Looked up from germline, CDR1 is SGHTA and CDR2 is FQGTGA. V lost 3 bases and J lost 3; bases outside the gene matches: 4. The CDR3 coding sequence is TGTGCCAGCAGCTTTGACAGGGGCAGCTACAATGAGCAGTTCTTC. It specifies CASSFDRGSYNEQFF.

The chain carries TRBV4-1 and TRBJ2-5; D gene uncertain. CDR3 length: 13 amino acids. V dropped 1 base and J dropped 5 bases, with 8 bases sitting between them. Germline-derived CDR1 and CDR2 are MGHRA and YSYEKL. DNA for the CDR3: TGCGCCAGCAGCCAAGTCTACGGGGAGACCCAGTACTTC. Encoded protein: CASSQVYGETQYF.

The rearrangement joins TRBV6-1 to TRBJ1-1, with no clear D. Germline loops: CDR1 MNHNS, CDR2 SASEGT. The CDR3 totals 12 residues. V lost 8 bases and J 1 base, leaving 8 bases between the germline ends. CDR3 sequence reads: CASREKNTEAFF. CDR3 nucleotide sequence: TGTGCCAGCCGAGAAAAGAACACTGAAGCTTTCTTT.

This chain joins TRBV27 and TRBJ1-1; TRBD1 might be the D (6 bases). Germline assignment: CDR1 MNHEY and CDR2 SMNVEV (reference sequence). The CDR3 consists of 15 residues. The ends were cut back, 5 bases at V and 0 bases at J, with 13 bases in the middle. The chain's CDR3 is CASSRPGQMNTEAFF. CDR3 bases: TGTGCCAGCAGTCGGCCCGGACAGATGAACACTGAAGCTTTCTTT.

The chain uses TRBV19 and TRBJ2-2; 8 nucleotides align to TRBD2. The CDR3 sequence is 16 residues long. Trimming at V came to 6 bases and at J to 3 bases, leaving 9 bases not matched to a gene. Germline lookup yields CDR1 LNHDA and CDR2 SQIVND (reference sequence). The CDR3 here is CASSPAALADTGELFF. The CDR3 DNA sequence: TGTGCCAGTAGCCCAGCGGCACTAGCGGACACCGGGGAGCTGTTTTTT.

This chain links TRBV14 with TRBJ2-4; the D gene is possibly TRBD2 (6 bases). Trimming cost V 3 bases and J 1 base, with 16 bases left between them. Germline CDR1 SGHDN, CDR2 FVKESK. The CDR3 extends over 17 amino acids. The CDR3 nucleotides are TGTGCCAGCAGCCAGGGCCATCAGGGACTGGCCAAAAACATTCAGTACTTC. It encodes CASSQGHQGLAKNIQYF.

The genes are TRBV28 and TRBJ1-3, with 8 bases that match TRBD1. This CDR3 has 14 residues. The germline V gene has CDR1 MDHEN and CDR2 SYDVKM. The trim removed 5 bases at V and 4 bases at J, leaving 4 bases unmatched. The CDR3 here is CASSQQGGGNTIYF. CDR3 bases: TGTGCCAGCAGTCAACAGGGGGGCGGAAACACCATATATTTT.

The chain combines TRBV6-6 with TRBJ2-2; 9 nucleotides align to TRBD1. Unmatched junction bases numbered 8, after V lost 6 bases and J lost 6 bases. This CDR3 comprises 15 residues. CDR1 is MNHNY, CDR2 SVGAGI, per germline (reference sequence). The CDR3 coding sequence is TGTGCCAGCAGCTTACAGGGGGCGCAGCCCGGGGAGCTGTTTTTT. This codes for CASSLQGAQPGELFF.

The V and J genes are TRBV9 and TRBJ1-1; D gene uncertain. This CDR3 is built from 14 residues. V gave up 3 bases and J gave up 0 bases, with 9 bases separating them. Germline CDR1 is SGDLS and CDR2 is YYNGEE. CDR3 DNA: TGTGCCAGCAGCGCCGGGGAGCTGAACACTGAAGCTTTCTTT. Protein product: CASSAGELNTEAFF.

The gene calls are TRBV12-1 and TRBJ2-1; the table names TRBD1, a call not compared with the DNA. TRBV12-1 represents a pseudogene. The CDR3 spans 14 residues. CDR3 loop: CASIQGATYNEQFF. The CDR3 nucleotides are TGTGCCAGCATACAGGGGGCCACCTACAATGAGCAGTTCTTC.

V usage is TRBV19 and J usage is TRBJ1-1; D is undetermined. The germline V gene encodes CDR1 LNHDA and CDR2 SQIVND (reference sequence). The V and J ends lost 7 bases and 3 bases respectively, with 15 bases between them. The CDR3 totals 14 residues. The CDR3 is CASKTPEEDTEAFF. The CDR3 DNA reads as TGTGCCAGTAAAACACCCGAAGAAGACACTGAAGCTTTCTTT.

This chain's CDR3 is CATSREGGTEAFF. Written as DNA, the CDR3 is TGTGCCACCAGCAGAGAGGGGGGAACTGAAGCTTTCTTT. The chain has TRBV15 and TRBJ1-1; tentatively, D is TRBD1 (5 bases). V gave up 0 bases and J gave up 5 bases, with 7 bases separating them. The germline gives CDR1 LNHNV, CDR2 YYDKDF (reference sequence). The CDR3 consists of 13 residues. Using reference TRBV15 and TRBJ1-1 for the parts outside the CDR3, the full variable domain is DAMVIQNPRYQVTQFGKPVTLSCSQTLNHNVMYWYQQKSSQAPKLLFHYYDKDFNNEADTPDNFQSRRPNTSFCFLDIRSPGLGDTAMYLCATSREGGTEAFFGQGTRLTVV.